This entry concerns a single T cell receptor beta chain. What it binds is unknown. This sample is drawn from a study of shared clonotypes between healthy human individuals. The CDR3 has 15 amino acids. V dropped 6 bases and J dropped 4 bases, with 17 bases sitting between them. The germline V gene encodes CDR1 SNHLY and CDR2 FYNNEI. Study results and caveats: Tissues were not sampled, only blood, and their repertoires likely differ.

The method was immunoSEQ multiplex PCR; TCRdb's version includes in-frame clones alone and lacks a portion of them. The sample has more than 450,000 clones; 79% are singletons. This chain connects TRBV2 to TRBJ2-3; no firm D call. The receptor was isolated from a woman in her thirties or forties in good health. Some clones in this sample may be carry-over from other donors' samples. The specimen was PBMCs. The DNA for the CDR3 is TGTGCCAGCAGCAGTGTGGCCCTTGGGGCAGATACGCAGTATTTT. Translated: CASSSVALGADTQYF.